This TCR beta chain was recorded in a study of read filtering for tumor transcriptome and immune sequencing. Study overall: After DNase treatment, RNA was made into whole-transcriptome libraries.

This library used about 360 ng RNA and molecular barcoded adaptors spanning alpha/delta and beta/gamma chains. A single record per CDR3 protein comes from TCRdb applying MiXCR to the reads. This sample yields 85,000 or so distinct CDR3 sequences, of which more than 9% are seen a single time; 14% to 15% belongs to the top ten. Germline CDR1 is KGHSH and CDR2 is LQKENI. With 0 bases removed from V and 7 bases from J, the gap between germline ends came to 7 bases. The CDR3 covers 12 residues. This clonotype was recorded at least ten times. As yet, its antigen is unknown. Regarding the study as a whole: Sorted CD138-negative bone marrow cells were not purified T cells.

The receptor's source is a donor at least 40 years old with multiple myeloma. The sequenced sample consisted of a population of CD138-negative cells sorted from bone marrow. J is TRBJ2-7 and V is TRBV18; a weak D match, TRBD2 (6 bases). The CDR3 DNA is TGTGCCAGCTCACCACCGGCGGGAGAGCAGTACTTC. It codes for CASSPPAGEQYF.